The 6 T cell receptor beta chains in this list originate from one sample, sequenced in a study of CD8 T cells in ankylosing spondylitis. Study outcomes and limitations: Seemingly distinctive of ankylosing spondylitis blood was a TCR beta motif formed by eight highly homologous variants.

TCRdb itself ran the 5' RACE reads through MiXCR, one entry per CDR3 protein. Among more than 650,000 distinct CDR3 sequences, roughly 12% were seen once, and the ten largest hold under 0.6%. These receptors lack a known antigen. Material for sequencing was blood, either unsorted or a sorted T cell fraction (not recorded which). The receptors originated from a male donor with ankylosing spondylitis.

Ten or more counts support this clonotype. CDR3 in amino acids: CASRAVGTLITDTQYF. DNA for the CDR3: TGTGCCAGCAGGGCAGTCGGCACCTTGATCACAGATACGCAGTATTTT. The J gene is TRBJ2-3, the V gene TRBV5-6; D is unclear. The ends were cut back, 5 bases at V and 2 bases at J, with 18 bases in the middle. Germline values: CDR1 SGHDT, CDR2 YYEEEE. This CDR3 region has 16 residues.

This clonotype was found many times. A junction boundary mismatches the germline segment, possibly from a read error. This chain joins TRBV5-1 and TRBJ2-5; 7 nucleotides align to TRBD1. Germline loops: CDR1 SGHRS, CDR2 YFSETQ. The CDR3 runs to 12 residues. This CDR3 is CASSRDRETQYF. CDR3 nucleotides: TGTGCCAGCAGTCGGGACAGAGAGACCCAGTACTTC.

This clonotype was found a few times. The J gene is TRBJ1-5, the V gene TRBV20-1, with 9 nucleotides matching TRBD1. From germline, CDR1 is DFQATT and CDR2 SNEGSKA (reference sequence). This CDR3 has 15 amino acids. V trimming: 6 bases; J trimming: 4 bases; junction bases outside the gene matches: 10. The DNA of the CDR3 is TGCAGTGCCACCAACACAGGGGGCCCGAATCAGCCCCAGCATTTT. The encoded protein is CSATNTGGPNQPQHF.

The chain employs TRBV7-2 and TRBJ1-6; the D gene is possibly TRBD1 (6 bases). This CDR3 has 14 residues. Trimming left V 5 bases short and J 6 bases short, with 11 bases between. The V gene's germline CDR1 is SGHTA and CDR2 FQGNSA. CDR3 sequence (DNA): TGTGCCAGCAGCCTCCTGGGGGCTAATTCACCCCTCCACTTT. The encoded protein is CASSLLGANSPLHF. Using reference TRBV7-2 and TRBJ1-6 for the parts outside the CDR3, the full variable domain is GAGVSQSPSNKVTEKGKDVELRCDPISGHTALYWYRQSLGQGLEFLIYFQGNSAPDKSGLPSDRFSAERTGGSVSTLTIQRTQQEDSAVYLCASSLLGANSPLHFGNGTRLTVT.

This chain links TRBV5-1 with TRBJ2-1; 11 bases agree with TRBD2. Unmatched junction bases numbered 3, after V lost 4 bases and J lost 0 bases. CDR1 and CDR2 from the germline V gene are SGHRS and YFSETQ. The CDR3 sequence is 16 residues long. As DNA, the CDR3 is TGCGCCAGCAGCATAGGACTAGCGGGCTCCTACAATGAGCAGTTCTTC. This codes for CASSIGLAGSYNEQFF.

There are many counts of this clonotype. V gene TRBV20-1 combines with J gene TRBJ2-7, with 8 bases aligning to TRBD2. In germline, CDR1 is DFQATT, CDR2 SNEGSKA (reference sequence). CDR3 length: 14 amino acids. Losses at the gene ends were 3 bases for V and 4 bases for J; bases not matched to a gene: 8. CDR3 sequence: CSARLAGGGYEQYF. Here the CDR3 DNA reads TGCAGTGCTAGGTTGGCGGGAGGCGGATACGAGCAGTACTTC.